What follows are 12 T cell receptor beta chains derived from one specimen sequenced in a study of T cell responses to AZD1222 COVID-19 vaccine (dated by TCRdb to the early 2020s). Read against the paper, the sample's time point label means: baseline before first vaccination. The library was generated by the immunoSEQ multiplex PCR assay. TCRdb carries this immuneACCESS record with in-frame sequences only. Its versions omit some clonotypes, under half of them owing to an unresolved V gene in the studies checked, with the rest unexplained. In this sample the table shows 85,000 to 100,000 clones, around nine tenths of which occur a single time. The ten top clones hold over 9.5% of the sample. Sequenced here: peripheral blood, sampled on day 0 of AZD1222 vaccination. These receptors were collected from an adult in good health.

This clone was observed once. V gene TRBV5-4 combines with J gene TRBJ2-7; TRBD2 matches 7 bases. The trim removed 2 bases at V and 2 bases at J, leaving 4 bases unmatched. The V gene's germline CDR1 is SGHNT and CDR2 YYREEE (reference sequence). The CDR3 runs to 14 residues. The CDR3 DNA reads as TGTGCCAGCAGCTTCGGGGGGAACACCTACGAGCAGTACTTC. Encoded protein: CASSFGGNTYEQYF.

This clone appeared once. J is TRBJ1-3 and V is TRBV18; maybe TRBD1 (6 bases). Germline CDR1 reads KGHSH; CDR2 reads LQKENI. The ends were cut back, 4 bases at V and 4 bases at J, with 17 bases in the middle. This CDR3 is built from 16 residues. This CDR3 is CASSLTSGDHGNTIYF. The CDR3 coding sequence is TGTGCCAGCTCACTTACATCAGGGGATCACGGAAACACCATATATTTT.

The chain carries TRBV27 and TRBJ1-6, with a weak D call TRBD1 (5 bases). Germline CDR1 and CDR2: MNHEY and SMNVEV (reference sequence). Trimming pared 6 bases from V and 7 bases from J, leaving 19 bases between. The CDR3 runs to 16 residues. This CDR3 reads CASSPISGGFNSPLHF. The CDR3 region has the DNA TGTGCCAGCAGCCCTATATCGGGGGGGTTCAATTCACCCCTCCACTTT.

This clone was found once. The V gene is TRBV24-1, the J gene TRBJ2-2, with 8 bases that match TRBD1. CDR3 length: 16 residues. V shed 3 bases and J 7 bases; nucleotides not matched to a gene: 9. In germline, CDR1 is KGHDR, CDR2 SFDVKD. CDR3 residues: CATSDAMQGAVGELFF. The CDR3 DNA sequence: TGTGCCACCAGTGATGCAATGCAGGGGGCTGTCGGGGAGCTGTTTTTT.

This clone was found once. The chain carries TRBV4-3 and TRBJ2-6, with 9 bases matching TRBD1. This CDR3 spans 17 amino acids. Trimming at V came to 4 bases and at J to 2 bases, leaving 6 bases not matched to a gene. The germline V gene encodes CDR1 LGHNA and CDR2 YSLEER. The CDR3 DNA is TGCGCCAGCAGCCGAGCGACAGGGGGTGCTGGGGCCAACGTCCTGACTTTC. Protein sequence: CASSRATGGAGANVLTF.

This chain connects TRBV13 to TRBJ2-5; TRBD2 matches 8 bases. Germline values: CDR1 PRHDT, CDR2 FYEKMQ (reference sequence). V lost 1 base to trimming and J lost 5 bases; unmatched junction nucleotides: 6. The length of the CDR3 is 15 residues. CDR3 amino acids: CASSLVGTSIETQYF. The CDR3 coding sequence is TGTGCCAGCAGCTTAGTGGGGACTAGTATTGAGACCCAGTACTTC.

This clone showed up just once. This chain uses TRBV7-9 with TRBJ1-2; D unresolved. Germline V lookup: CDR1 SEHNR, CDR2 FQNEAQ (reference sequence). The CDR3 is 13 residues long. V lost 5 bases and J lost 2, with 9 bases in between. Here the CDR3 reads CASSPEGNYGYTF. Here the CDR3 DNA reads TGTGCCAGCAGCCCGGAGGGAAACTATGGCTACACCTTC.

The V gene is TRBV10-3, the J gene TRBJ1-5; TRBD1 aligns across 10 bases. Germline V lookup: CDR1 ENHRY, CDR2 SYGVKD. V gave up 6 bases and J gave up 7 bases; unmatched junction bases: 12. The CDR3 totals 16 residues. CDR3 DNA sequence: TGTGCCATCAGCCAATCTCCGGGACAGGGGTCCCAGCCCCAGCATTTT. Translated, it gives CAISQSPGQGSQPQHF.

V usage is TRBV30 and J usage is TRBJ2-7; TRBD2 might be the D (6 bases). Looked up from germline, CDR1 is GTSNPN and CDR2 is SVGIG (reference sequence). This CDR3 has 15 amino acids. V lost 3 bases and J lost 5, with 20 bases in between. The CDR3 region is CAWSRTAGRVNEQYF. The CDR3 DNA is TGTGCCTGGAGCCGGACGGCCGGGAGAGTGAACGAGCAGTACTTC.

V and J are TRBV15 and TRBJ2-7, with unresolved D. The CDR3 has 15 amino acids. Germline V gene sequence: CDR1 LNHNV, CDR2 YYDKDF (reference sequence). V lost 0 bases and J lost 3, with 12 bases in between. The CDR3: CATSRDQSSYYEQYF. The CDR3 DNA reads TGTGCCACCAGCAGAGATCAAAGCTCTTACTACGAGCAGTACTTC. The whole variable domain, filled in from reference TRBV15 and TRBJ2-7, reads DAMVIQNPRYQVTQFGKPVTLSCSQTLNHNVMYWYQQKSSQAPKLLFHYYDKDFNNEADTPDNFQSRRPNTSFCFLDIRSPGLGDTAMYLCATSRDQSSYYEQYFGPGTRLTVT.

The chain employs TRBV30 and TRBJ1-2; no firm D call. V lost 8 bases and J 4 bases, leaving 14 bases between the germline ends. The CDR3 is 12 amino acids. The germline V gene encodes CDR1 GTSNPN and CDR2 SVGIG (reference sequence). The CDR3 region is CALLRVVYGYTF. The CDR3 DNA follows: TGTGCCCTTTTAAGGGTAGTCTATGGCTACACCTTC.

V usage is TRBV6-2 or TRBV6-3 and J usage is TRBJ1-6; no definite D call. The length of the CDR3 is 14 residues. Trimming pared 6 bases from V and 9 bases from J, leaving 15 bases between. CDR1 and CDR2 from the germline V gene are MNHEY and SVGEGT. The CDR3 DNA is TGTGCCAGCAGCGTTCGGAGAGCGGGTTCACCCCTCCACTTT. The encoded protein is CASSVRRAGSPLHF.